The T cell receptor (beta chain) under discussion was sequenced for a study of persistence of HIV-infected CD4 T cells. Study information: The sample holds CD4+ T cells responsive to CMV or HIV-1 Gag. Study-level results: Antigen-responding cells were enriched for degenerate expanded CDR3beta sequences.

This was the immunoSEQ version 4 assay in survey mode. Here immunoSEQ multiplex PCR was the method, and the copy in TCRdb shows in-frame clones only, minus some. The sample consists of 30,000 to 45,000 clones, 85% of them appearing once. A note on this clone: Its antigen is not known.

The CDR3 is 15 amino acids. The V end was cut by 0 bases, the J end by 7 bases, with 12 bases between. CDR1 is MGHDK, CDR2 SYGVNS, per germline. Cells were stimulated with overlapping HIV-1 Gag 15-mer peptides. Memory cells lacking CD40L and CD69 with high CD45RO were sorted. These HIV-1-infected adults initiated suppressive ART in chronic infection. Before stimulation, PBMCs underwent CD8+ T cell depletion. The receptor's source is an adult with HIV. The donor label of this sample is uncertain. This specimen was cultured CD4+ T cells from PBMCs, taken from a patient who received antiretroviral therapy. The gene calls are TRBV25-1 and TRBJ1-4; no clear D gene. CDR3 amino acids: CASSEYRTLGEKLFF. DNA of the CDR3: TGTGCCAGCAGTGAATACAGGACTCTCGGTGAAAAACTGTTTTTT.